Following are 3 T cell receptor beta chains from one sample sequenced in a study of beta chain features in type 1 diabetes. Reverse transcription of all isolated RNA meant that expressed TCRB transcripts were sequenced. Some clones are missing from TCRdb's copy, which holds only in-frame ones; the method was immunoSEQ multiplex PCR. The sample lists about 930,000 clones, about a sixth occurring once. The material sequenced was naive CD4+ T cells from blood. All receptors derive from a young woman in good health.

There are a few counts of this clone. The gene calls are TRBV15 and TRBJ1-4; D is unresolved. The ends were cut back, 0 bases at V and 8 bases at J, with 7 bases in the middle. This CDR3 has 13 residues. Germline V CDR1 and CDR2: LNHNV, YYDKDF (reference sequence). The DNA of the CDR3 is TGTGCCACCAGCAGAGAAGGTCCCGAAAAACTGTTTTTT. This translates into CATSREGPEKLFF.

This clone was seen only a few times. The V and J genes are TRBV9 and TRBJ2-7; D gene ambiguous. The CDR3 extends over 15 amino acids. CDR1 and CDR2 (germline): SGDLS, YYNGEE. The ends were cut back, 0 bases at V and 6 bases at J, with 16 bases in the middle. In DNA form, the CDR3 reads TGTGCCAGCAGCGTAGGGGCCAATCCCACCTCCGAGCAGTACTTC. It translates to CASSVGANPTSEQYF.

Of note for this clone: Other DNA sequences in this specimen translate into the identical CDR3. The V gene is TRBV9, the J gene TRBJ2-3; TRBD2 matches at 11 bases. Germline lookup yields CDR1 SGDLS and CDR2 YYNGEE. Unmatched junction bases numbered 4, after V lost 4 bases and J lost 3 bases. The length of the CDR3 is 15 residues. CDR3 sequence reads: CASSLTSGRTDTQYF. CDR3 nucleotides: TGTGCCAGCAGCTTAACTAGCGGGAGAACAGATACGCAGTATTTT.